These 9 T cell receptor beta chains were sequenced from one sample in a study of blood T cell repertoires in COVID-19. Only in-frame clones appear in the TCRdb table, and some are missing; sequencing was by immunoSEQ multiplex PCR. The table lists some 200,000 clones, approximately 80% of them singletons. The specimen sequenced was peripheral blood. These receptors all come from a woman aged 80 or older with COVID-19, enrolled during active disease.

This chain uses TRBV10-3 with TRBJ2-7, with D uncertain. The CDR3 runs 11 residues. The ends were cut back, 4 bases at V and 6 bases at J, with 7 bases in the middle. CDR1 ENHRY and CDR2 SYGVKD come from the germline V gene. CDR3 residues: CAISGHAEQYF. CDR3 nucleotide sequence: TGTGCCATCAGTGGACATGCCGAGCAGTACTTC.

The chain carries TRBV5-8 and TRBJ1-5; D is unclear. V lost 4 bases and J 10 bases, leaving 9 bases between the germline ends. The CDR3 spans 11 residues. Germline loops: CDR1 SGHTS, CDR2 YDEGEE. The CDR3 DNA reads TGTGCCAGCAGCCCTAAGCCTCCCCAGCATTTT. It specifies CASSPKPPQHF. The complete variable domain, with remaining parts taken from reference TRBV5-8 and TRBJ1-5, reads EAGVTQSPTHLIKTRGQQATLRCSPISGHTSVYWYQQALGLGLQFLLWYDEGEERNRGNFPPRFSGRQFPNYSSELNVNALELEDSALYLCASSPKPPQHFGDGTRLSIL.

This chain joins TRBV6-6 and TRBJ2-7, with TRBD2 identical over 10 bases. Trimming cost V 2 bases and J 2 bases; bases outside gene matches: 6. CDR1 and CDR2 from the germline V gene are MNHNY and SVGAGI (reference sequence). This CDR3 comprises 16 residues. The CDR3 region has the DNA TGTGCCAGCAGTTACCCCTCTCTAGCGGGGGCCTACGAGCAGTACTTC. It codes for CASSYPSLAGAYEQYF.

This clone came up once. V gene TRBV27 combines with J gene TRBJ2-5, with a possible D match to TRBD1 (5 bases). V dropped 6 bases and J dropped 3 bases, with 11 bases sitting between them. The CDR3 consists of 13 residues. Per the germline V gene, CDR1 is MNHEY and CDR2 is SMNVEV (reference sequence). For the CDR3, the DNA is TGTGCCAGCAGCCGACAGCGTGAAGAGACCCAGTACTTC. This encodes CASSRQREETQYF.

The genes are TRBV4-1 and TRBJ2-4; TRBD2 matches 7 bases. With V trimmed by 1 base and J by 9 bases, 6 bases remained unmatched. From germline, CDR1 is MGHRA and CDR2 YSYEKL. This CDR3 has 14 amino acids. CDR3 DNA sequence: TGCGCCAGCAGCCAAGGTGGCGGGAGAGGCATTCAGTACTTC. Translated, it gives CASSQGGGRGIQYF.

The rearrangement links TRBV19 to TRBJ1-1; no clear D. From germline, CDR1 is LNHDA and CDR2 SQIVND (reference sequence). The CDR3 runs to 15 residues. The V gene lost 2 bases and the J gene lost 4 bases, with 14 bases spanning the gap. CDR3 in DNA: TGTGCCAGTAGTATAAGTCCGGGAAGTGTCACTGAAGCTTTCTTT. Translating it yields CASSISPGSVTEAFF. Full variable domain (rest looked up from reference TRBV19 and TRBJ1-1): DGGITQSPKYLFRKEGQNVTLSCEQNLNHDAMYWYRQDPGQGLRLIYYSQIVNDFQKGDIAEGYSVSREKKESFPLTVTSAQKNPTAFYLCASSISPGSVTEAFFGQGTRLTVV.

V is TRBV21-1 and J is TRBJ2-3; TRBD2 reflects the table's D call only, with no check against the DNA. TRBV21-1 is marked as a pseudogene. The CDR3 sequence is 12 residues long. CDR3 in DNA: TGTGCCAGCAGCAGGGAGACAGATACGCAGTATTTT. It codes for CASSRETDTQYF.

The genes are TRBV19 and TRBJ2-3, with D tentatively TRBD1 (5 bases). Trimming pared 4 bases from V and 6 bases from J, leaving 14 bases between. Germline CDR1 and CDR2: LNHDA and SQIVND (reference sequence). The CDR3 length is 14 residues. The CDR3 bases are TGTGCCAGTAGTACAACTGGGGCAGGGGATACGCAGTATTTT. Amino acid sequence: CASSTTGAGDTQYF.

This clone was seen only once. The V and J genes are TRBV10-3 and TRBJ2-7; the D gene is possibly TRBD2 (6 bases). Germline V gives CDR1 ENHRY, CDR2 SYGVKD. Trimming took 6 bases from V and 7 from J, leaving 19 bases between them. The CDR3 consists of 14 residues. In DNA form, the CDR3 reads TGTGCCATCAGATGGGACTTGGCGACTTTAGAGCAGTACTTC. Protein sequence: CAIRWDLATLEQYF.